Shown below are 19 T cell receptor beta chains from a single sample sequenced in a study of cytomegalovirus exposure and HLA in healthy donors. The PCR was carried out with 60 Vbeta primers and 13 Jbeta primers. TCRdb keeps only in-frame clones here, not all; method: immunoSEQ multiplex PCR. The sample's table shows 220,000 or so clones. The sample comprised PBMCs. The receptor source for this set is a girl aged 2-10 years in good health and CMV-seropositive.

This rearrangement joins TRBV7-2 to TRBJ2-5; the match to TRBD2 covers 14 bases. This CDR3 spans 15 amino acids. Germline V CDR1 and CDR2: SGHTA, FQGNSA. J gave up 4 bases and V 3 bases, and 1 base lay outside the gene matches. The CDR3 is CASSLGLAGVETQYF. For the CDR3, the DNA is TGTGCCAGCAGCTTGGGACTAGCGGGAGTAGAGACCCAGTACTTC.

The chain uses TRBV4-1 and TRBJ2-1; 12 bases align to TRBD1. The junction had 6 bases not matched to a gene; V was cut back by 0 bases and J by 6 bases. The germline V gene encodes CDR1 MGHRA and CDR2 YSYEKL. There are 17 residues in the CDR3. The CDR3 loop is CASSQDGTGGAGNEQFF. The CDR3 DNA sequence: TGCGCCAGCAGCCAAGATGGGACAGGGGGCGCAGGCAATGAGCAGTTCTTC.

The rearrangement links TRBV10-3 to TRBJ2-3; no clear D gene. V dropped 8 bases and J dropped 3 bases, with 15 bases sitting between them. Germline CDR1 reads ENHRY; CDR2 reads SYGVKD. This CDR3 region has 14 residues. CDR3 region: CAIRDGFSTDTQYF. The CDR3 bases are TGTGCCATCCGCGACGGGTTTTCAACAGATACGCAGTATTTT.

V usage is TRBV28 and J usage is TRBJ2-7, with 14 nucleotides matching TRBD2. The CDR3 runs 18 residues. Germline CDR1 and CDR2: MDHEN and SYDVKM. After removal of 1 base from V and 5 bases from J, the junction contained 10 bases not matched to a gene. DNA of the CDR3: TGTGCCAGCAGTTTATCGGTTGGGACTAGCGGGAGTGGGGACGAGCAGTACTTC. Protein sequence: CASSLSVGTSGSGDEQYF. The full variable domain, in which reference TRBV28 and TRBJ2-7 provide the parts outside the CDR3, is DVKVTQSSRYLVKRTGEKVFLECVQDMDHENMFWYRQDPGLGLRLIYFSYDVKMKEKGDIPEGYSVSREKKERFSLILESASTNQTSMYLCASSLSVGTSGSGDEQYFGPGTRLTVT.

The J gene is TRBJ1-2, the V gene TRBV11-1; D is ambiguous. The V and J ends lost 3 bases and 0 bases respectively, with 11 bases between them. Germline V lookup: CDR1 SGHAT, CDR2 FQDESV (reference sequence). The CDR3 totals 15 residues. The chain's CDR3 is CASSLAYSTNYGYTF. The CDR3 nucleotides are TGTGCCAGCAGCTTGGCGTACAGCACTAACTATGGCTACACCTTC.

This CDR3 reads CASSRGQVVDEQYF. The CDR3 bases are TGTGCCAGCAGCCGGGGACAGGTCGTGGACGAGCAGTACTTC. The rearrangement uses TRBV27 and TRBJ2-7; 8 nucleotides align to TRBD1. The CDR3 totals 14 residues. The V and J ends lost 6 bases and 5 bases, in that order; junction bases with no gene match: 9. Germline CDR1 reads MNHEY; CDR2 reads SMNVEV (reference sequence).

The chain joins TRBV6-1 to TRBJ2-4, with 7 positions matching TRBD2. Germline V gene lookup returns CDR1 MNHNS and CDR2 SASEGT. The CDR3 totals 14 residues. Germline trimming cut 3 bases from V and 5 bases from J; bases unmatched to any gene: 4. The CDR3 is CASSEASGENIQYF. CDR3 nucleotide sequence: TGTGCCAGCAGTGAGGCTAGCGGTGAAAACATTCAGTACTTC.

The V gene is TRBV6-1, the J gene TRBJ1-1; D gene ambiguous. The CDR3 has 15 residues. Per germline, CDR1 MNHNS and CDR2 SASEGT. V lost 2 bases to trimming and J lost 4 bases, with 14 bases between them. The CDR3 DNA reads TGTGCCAGCAGTGAAAGGTACGGGGAGGTCACTGAAGCTTTCTTT. Amino acids: CASSERYGEVTEAFF.

The V gene is TRBV13, the J gene TRBJ2-7, with D possibly matching TRBD1 (6 bases). This CDR3 has 13 amino acids. With 8 bases removed from V and 4 bases from J, the gap between germline ends came to 15 bases. Germline V gene sequence: CDR1 PRHDT, CDR2 FYEKMQ (reference sequence). CDR3 loop: CASSQGRRYEQYF. CDR3 bases: TGTGCCAGCTCACAGGGACGGCGGTACGAGCAGTACTTC. Together with reference TRBV13 and TRBJ2-7, the CDR3 gives the full variable domain: AAGVIQSPRHLIKEKRETATLKCYPIPRHDTVYWYQQGPGQDPQFLISFYEKMQSDKGSIPDRFSAQQFSDYHSELNMSSLELGDSALYFCASSQGRRYEQYFGPGTRLTVT.

This chain uses TRBV27 with TRBJ1-1, with D hard to call. Germline loops: CDR1 MNHEY, CDR2 SMNVEV (reference sequence). V was clipped by 2 bases and J by 5 bases, with 12 bases between them. The CDR3 is made up of 14 amino acids. CDR3 coding DNA: TGTGCCAGCAGTTTAGGTCACCCGAGTACTGAAGCTTTCTTT. Translation gives CASSLGHPSTEAFF.

The J gene is TRBJ2-2, the V gene TRBV5-1; 8 nucleotides match TRBD2. This CDR3 spans 15 amino acids. Germline loops: CDR1 SGHRS, CDR2 YFSETQ. The junction had 6 bases not matched to a gene; V was cut back by 1 base and J by 7 bases. In DNA form, the CDR3 reads TGCGCCAGCAGCTTGACAGCGGGAGTCGACGGGGAGCTGTTTTTT. Amino acid sequence: CASSLTAGVDGELFF.

V and J are TRBV11-2 and TRBJ2-1, with D hard to call. Trimming took off 4 bases at V and 8 bases at J, with 12 bases between the two ends. The germline CDR1 and CDR2 sequences are SGHAT and FQNNGV. The length of the CDR3 is 13 residues. CDR3 region: CASSSTLGYEQFF. In DNA form, the CDR3 reads TGTGCCAGCAGCTCGACCCTCGGGTATGAGCAGTTCTTC.

The chain combines TRBV6-5 with TRBJ1-2; D unresolved. Germline CDR1 reads MNHEY; CDR2 reads SVGAGI. V was cut by 9 bases and J by 8 bases, with 13 bases left in between. The CDR3 is made up of 11 amino acids. For the CDR3, the DNA is TGTGCCAGTCATGGGAGTTTAGGCTACACCTTC. It codes for CASHGSLGYTF.

The V and J genes are TRBV10-3 and TRBJ2-2, with TRBD2 matching 7 bases. The germline gives CDR1 ENHRY, CDR2 SYGVKD. V dropped 1 base and J dropped 6; count of bases not matched to a gene: 8. The CDR3 covers 16 residues. The DNA for the CDR3 is TGTGCCATCAGTGAGTGGTCCGGGACTACAGCCGGGGAGCTGTTTTTT. Translated, it gives CAISEWSGTTAGELFF.

The V call is TRBV10-1, the J call TRBJ2-3, with 11 bases lining up with TRBD2. In germline, CDR1 is WNHNN, CDR2 SYGVQD (reference sequence). The CDR3 spans 15 residues. The trim removed 6 bases at V and 4 bases at J, leaving 6 bases unmatched. CDR3 in amino acids: CASSALAGVSDTQYF. DNA of the CDR3: TGCGCCAGCAGCGCACTAGCGGGAGTCTCAGATACGCAGTATTTT.

The chain links TRBV5-1 to TRBJ2-3, with 8 positions matching TRBD1. This CDR3 is 16 amino acids long. J was trimmed by 0 bases and V by 4 bases; bases with no gene match: 7. Germline CDR1 reads SGHRS; CDR2 reads YFSETQ. Here the CDR3 reads CASSPTRDRSTDTQYF. The DNA for the CDR3 is TGCGCCAGCAGCCCGACCCGGGACAGGAGCACAGATACGCAGTATTTT.

The rearrangement links TRBV6-1 to TRBJ1-2; 8 bases align to TRBD1. With V trimmed by 6 bases and J by 7 bases, 7 bases remained unmatched. The CDR3 contains 13 residues. Germline V gene data show CDR1 as MNHNS and CDR2 as SASEGT. CDR3 in amino acids: CASSGDRRSGYTF. In DNA form, the CDR3 reads TGTGCCAGCAGCGGGGACAGGCGGTCTGGCTACACCTTC.

The chain couples TRBV5-4 to TRBJ2-7; D is undetermined. Germline-derived CDR1 and CDR2 are SGHNT and YYREEE (reference sequence). The CDR3 is made up of 15 amino acids. Trimming took off 6 bases at V and 2 bases at J, with 18 bases between the two ends. The CDR3 loop is CASTQIGRTPYEQYF. The CDR3 bases are TGTGCCAGCACCCAGATTGGGCGTACCCCCTACGAGCAGTACTTC.

The genes are TRBV5-4 and TRBJ2-3; no definite D call. The germline V and J ends were trimmed by 0 bases and 4 bases, with 3 bases remaining between them. In germline, CDR1 is SGHNT, CDR2 YYREEE (reference sequence). This CDR3 has 12 residues. The CDR3 DNA is TGTGCCAGCAGCTTGGACTCAGATACGCAGTATTTT. Its translation is CASSLDSDTQYF.